The present T cell receptor beta chain was sequenced within a study of graft-versus-host responses after intestinal transplantation. Study information: Grafts were multivisceral, liver-intestinal, or isolated intestinal. Each patient got anti-thymocyte globulin induction, then tacrolimus and steroids for approximately three years.

The count of this clone is one. Its antigen remains unknown. General observations from the study: When patients had graft-donor T cell macrochimerism, their allografts held high graft-versus-host to host-versus-graft clonal ratios. Detected in recipient marrow were GvH clones, some of which were first observed in ileum or blood.

Assay: immunoSEQ multiplex PCR; the TCRdb copy retains only in-frame clones and omits some. The sample shows fewer than 95,000 clones, around 93% of them seen only once. This CDR3 contains 19 residues. The chain recombines TRBV21-1 with TRBJ2-2; the table's D call of TRBD2 was not tested on the DNA. TRBV21-1 is listed as a pseudogene. This sequence originates from a human donor who was the organ donor for an intestinal transplant. Sequencing used unstimulated CD8+ T cells sorted from spleen or lymph node cells, obtained before transplant. The CDR3 region has the DNA TGTGCCAGCAGCAAAGGCACTAGCGGGGGGCCCCCGAACACCGGGGAGCTGTTTTTT. Amino acid sequence: CASSKGTSGGPPNTGELFF.